This T cell receptor (beta chain) appears in the sequencing data of a study of T cell repertoires in cytomegalovirus infection. Study details: Indications of both CMV infection and matching HLA type were provided by public TCR beta signatures. Overall study findings and caveats: The cumulative frequency of public TCR beta families distinguished individuals who carried CMV together with the relevant HLA. HLA-C-restricted CMV clonotypes gave the most frequent clonotype in two of eight donors.

TCRdb itself ran the reads through MiXCR, one entry per CDR3 protein. This table has fewer than 200,000 distinct CDR3 sequences, about 21% appearing once. With respect to this clonotype: Its antigen remains unknown.

Germline V gene sequence: CDR1 MNHEY, CDR2 SMNVEV (reference sequence). The CDR3 runs 15 residues. The V gene end was trimmed by 0 bases and the J gene end by 1 base; junction bases not matched to a gene: 2. This chain joins TRBV27 and TRBJ1-1; 7 bases fit TRBD1. Sequencing input: PBMCs. The sequence derives from a human donor in good health (CMV status not recorded). Some clones in this sample may be carry-over from other donors' samples. CDR3 protein: CASSLSQGGNTEAFF. The CDR3 nucleotides read TGTGCCAGCAGTTTATCGCAGGGGGGGAACACTGAAGCTTTCTTT.